Presented here are 19 T cell receptor beta chains from one specimen sequenced in a study of blood T cells in healthy people across ages. Sample-barcoded 5' priming and a J-beta primer mix drove a second PCR of 7 to 11 cycles. TCRdb re-derived calls from the 5' RACE reads in MiXCR, one entry per CDR3 protein. This table has approximately 830,000 distinct CDR3 sequences, under 80% appearing once. Sequencing was done on a sample of blood. Receptors originate from a man aged 30-40 years in good health.

CDR3 DNA sequence: TGCAGTGCTAGGCAGGGACTAGGCGGCTACACCTTC. Protein product: CSARQGLGGYTF. V usage is TRBV20-1 and J usage is TRBJ1-2; TRBD1 might be the D (5 bases). Germline CDR1 DFQATT, CDR2 SNEGSKA (reference sequence). Trimming cost V 3 bases and J 8 bases, with 13 bases left between them. The CDR3 is made up of 12 amino acids.

V usage is TRBV9 and J usage is TRBJ2-1; possibly TRBD2 for D (5 bases). CDR1 and CDR2 (germline): SGDLS, YYNGEE. CDR3 size: 14 residues. V was shortened by 2 bases and J by 4 bases, with 10 bases between the two germline ends. The DNA for the CDR3 is TGTGCCAGCAGCGTTTACGGGGAGTACAATGAGCAGTTCTTC. It is translated as CASSVYGEYNEQFF.

The rearrangement links TRBV12-3 or TRBV12-4 to TRBJ1-1, with D tentatively TRBD1 (5 bases). V lost 7 bases, J lost 6 bases, and 15 bases lay in between. The CDR3 is made up of 13 amino acids. The DNA for the CDR3 is TGTGCCAGCATAGGTCAGGGTAGGTCTGAAGCTTTCTTT. It encodes CASIGQGRSEAFF.

At least ten counts were recorded for this clonotype. The chain combines TRBV7-2 with TRBJ2-3; D tentatively fits TRBD1 or TRBD2 (6 bases each). Per the germline V gene, CDR1 is SGHTA and CDR2 is FQGNSA. The CDR3 sequence is 16 residues long. V lost 5 bases and J 3 bases, leaving 18 bases between the germline ends. The CDR3 nucleotides are TGTGCCAGCAGCGATAGGGGGTGGGGGGCGACAGATACGCAGTATTTT. Translating it yields CASSDRGWGATDTQYF.

V gene TRBV7-2 combines with J gene TRBJ2-3; D possibly corresponds to TRBD1 (6 bases). This CDR3 has 15 residues. Germline V CDR1 and CDR2: SGHTA, FQGNSA. V was cut by 3 bases and J by 1 base, with 11 bases left in between. The CDR3 coding sequence is TGTGCCAGCAGCTTTGGACAGATTCGCACAGATACGCAGTATTTT. Translation: CASSFGQIRTDTQYF.

The V and J genes are TRBV6-2 or TRBV6-3 and TRBJ2-4, with D tentatively TRBD2 (6 bases). Per the germline V gene, CDR1 is MNHEY and CDR2 is SVGEGT. The CDR3 is made up of 13 amino acids. With 6 bases removed from V and 8 bases from J, the gap between germline ends came to 14 bases. The CDR3 nucleotides read TGTGCCAGCAGGGCCGGAGGGGAGGACATTCAGTACTTC. This encodes CASRAGGEDIQYF.

This chain links TRBV5-1 with TRBJ2-6; maybe TRBD2 (5 bases). Trimming took 0 bases from V and 0 from J, leaving 10 bases between them. This CDR3 has 17 amino acids. Germline CDR1 reads SGHRS; CDR2 reads YFSETQ. The CDR3 DNA follows: TGCGCCAGCAGCTTGGAGAGGGTTACCTCTGGGGCCAACGTCCTGACTTTC. Amino acid sequence: CASSLERVTSGANVLTF.

This clonotype was observed a handful of times. The chain joins TRBV4-3 to TRBJ1-1; 9 bases are shared with TRBD1. The trim removed 3 bases at V and 6 bases at J, leaving 5 bases unmatched. This CDR3 is 14 amino acids long. Germline CDR1 reads LGHNA; CDR2 reads YSLEER. DNA for the CDR3: TGCGCCAGCAGCCAGGATACAGGGGGCCCTGAAGCTTTCTTT. It translates to CASSQDTGGPEAFF.

The CDR3, as DNA: TGTGCCAGCAGCCGACCGGGACGGACGCAAGAGACCCAGTACTTC. Encoded protein: CASSRPGRTQETQYF. The rearrangement uses TRBV6-5 and TRBJ2-7; D may correspond to TRBD1 or TRBD2 (5 bases each). The J call may be wrong; the DNA end is better matched by TRBJ2-5. Per the germline V gene, CDR1 is MNHEY and CDR2 is SVGAGI. The CDR3 covers 15 residues.

The chain is built from TRBV25-1 and TRBJ2-5, with D perhaps matching TRBD1 or TRBD2 (5 bases each). This CDR3 spans 15 amino acids. V gave up 1 base and J gave up 4 bases, with 13 bases separating them. The germline CDR1 and CDR2 sequences are MGHDK and SYGVNS. The CDR3 DNA reads TGTGCCAGCAGTGAATCTAGAGGGGCGGGAGAGACCCAGTACTTC. Residues: CASSESRGAGETQYF.

The J gene is TRBJ2-7, the V gene TRBV4-3, with 7 bases fitting TRBD2. Germline assignment: CDR1 LGHNA and CDR2 YSLEER. Unmatched junction bases numbered 5, after V lost 1 base and J lost 2 bases. There are 15 residues in the CDR3. The CDR3 DNA follows: TGCGCCAGCAGCCAAGTTGGCGGGGGAGCCTACGAGCAGTACTTC. Translating it yields CASSQVGGGAYEQYF.

The CDR3, as DNA: TGTGCCAGCAGCCAGGCGGGGCCGGGTTGGTTCGGCAATCAGCCCCAGCATTTT. It yields the protein CASSQAGPGWFGNQPQHF. The V and J genes are TRBV27 and TRBJ1-5, with a weak D call TRBD1 (5 bases). V was pared by 6 bases and J by 2 bases, with 23 bases between. This CDR3 is 18 amino acids long. The germline CDR1 and CDR2 sequences are MNHEY and SMNVEV (reference sequence).

This clonotype occurred once. The chain links TRBV9 to TRBJ1-2; D call uncertain. V was shortened by 0 bases and J by 1 base, with 10 bases between the two germline ends. The germline CDR1 and CDR2 sequences are SGDLS and YYNGEE. The CDR3 loop spans 15 amino acids. As DNA, the CDR3 is TGTGCCAGCAGCGTAGTATCCACAGTTAACTATGGCTACACCTTC. Translated: CASSVVSTVNYGYTF. The complete variable domain, with remaining parts taken from reference TRBV9 and TRBJ1-2, reads DSGVTQTPKHLITATGQRVTLRCSPRSGDLSVYWYQQSLDQGLQFLIQYYNGEERAKGNILERFSAQQFPDLHSELNLSSLELGDSALYFCASSVVSTVNYGYTFGSGTRLTVV.

This clonotype has a handful of counts. This chain connects TRBV4-3 to TRBJ2-1; 8 positions match TRBD1. V lost 1 base, J lost 8 bases, and 10 bases stayed unmatched. Germline lookup yields CDR1 LGHNA and CDR2 YSLEER. The CDR3 spans 16 residues. CDR3 DNA sequence: TGCGCCAGCAGCCAAGGGGCGGACAGGGCGGTCGATGAGCAGTTCTTC. As protein: CASSQGADRAVDEQFF.

This clonotype appeared a single time. The genes are TRBV15 and TRBJ2-1; 7 nucleotides align to TRBD2. The trim removed 8 bases at V and 12 bases at J, leaving 22 bases unmatched. The CDR3 contains 16 residues. CDR1 LNHNV and CDR2 YYDKDF come from the germline V gene (reference sequence). This chain's CDR3 is CATCFIAGPPGHGQFF. The CDR3 bases are TGTGCCACCTGTTTTATAGCGGGCCCACCGGGTCATGGGCAGTTCTTC.

The rearrangement joins TRBV20-1 to TRBJ2-3; D ambiguous. CDR1 is DFQATT, CDR2 SNEGSKA, per germline (reference sequence). The CDR3 extends over 10 amino acids. For the CDR3, the DNA is TGCCTAACTGGGGCAGATACGCAGTATTTT. Protein sequence: CLTGADTQYF.

This clonotype was observed a handful of times. The rearrangement uses TRBV9 and TRBJ2-1, with a weak D call TRBD2 (6 bases). Deletions cut 3 bases from V and 0 bases from J, with 13 bases between. The length of the CDR3 is 16 residues. CDR1 and CDR2 (germline): SGDLS, YYNGEE. The CDR3 sequence: CASSEGLHSSYNEQFF. The CDR3 DNA sequence: TGTGCCAGCAGCGAGGGACTTCATAGCTCCTACAATGAGCAGTTCTTC. Supplemented by reference TRBV9 and TRBJ2-1, the full variable domain reads DSGVTQTPKHLITATGQRVTLRCSPRSGDLSVYWYQQSLDQGLQFLIQYYNGEERAKGNILERFSAQQFPDLHSELNLSSLELGDSALYFCASSEGLHSSYNEQFFGPGTRLTVL.

CDR3 amino acids: CASSQGASTNYGYTF. CDR3 in DNA: TGTGCCAGCAGCCAAGGTGCCAGTACTAACTATGGCTACACCTTC. The chain is built from TRBV3-1 and TRBJ1-2; no definite D call. Trimming stripped 1 base from V and 0 bases from J, with 9 bases between. CDR3 length equals 15 residues. The germline V gene encodes CDR1 LGHDT and CDR2 YNNKEL (reference sequence).

This rearrangement joins TRBV20-1 to TRBJ2-3; 12 positions match TRBD2. Germline CDR1 DFQATT, CDR2 SNEGSKA (reference sequence). There are 15 residues in the CDR3. V shed 4 bases, J shed 7 bases, and the junction held 9 bases outside the gene matches. This chain's CDR3 is CSATLRLAGVNTQYF. The CDR3 nucleotides are TGCAGTGCTACTCTCCGACTAGCGGGGGTGAATACGCAGTATTTT.